These 9 T cell receptor beta chains originate from one sample sequenced in a study of shared clonotypes between healthy human individuals. Some clones are missing from TCRdb's copy, which holds only in-frame ones; the method was immunoSEQ multiplex PCR. The top ten hold around 1.7% of the sample, which has about 2,100,000 clones, about 92% seen once. CD45RO-negative CD8 cells positively selected for CCR7 made up the naive population, which excluded terminally differentiated effector memory CD45RA+ cells. The specimen sequenced was naive CD8+ T cells from PBMCs. All receptors come from a man between 18 and 29 years old in good health. Some clones in this sample may be carry-over from other donors' samples.

The chain couples TRBV5-6 to TRBJ2-5; 7 nucleotides agree with TRBD1. CDR1 is SGHDT and CDR2 is YYEEEE in the germline V gene. CDR3 size: 13 residues. V dropped 1 base and J dropped 5; count of bases not matched to a gene: 2. CDR3 DNA: TGTGCCAGCAGCTTGACAGGGGACGAGACCCAGTACTTC. Protein: CASSLTGDETQYF. Together with reference TRBV5-6 and TRBJ2-5, the CDR3 gives the full variable domain: DAGVTQSPTHLIKTRGQQVTLRCSPKSGHDTVSWYQQALGQGPQFIFQYYEEEERQRGNFPDRFSGHQFPNYSSELNVNALLLGDSALYLCASSLTGDETQYFGPGTRLLVL.

V and J are TRBV28 and TRBJ2-5; TRBD1 matches at 11 bases. Matching the DNA end better, TRBJ2-7 makes the J call doubtful. CDR1 is MDHEN, CDR2 SYDVKM, per germline. This CDR3 has 15 amino acids. The CDR3 nucleotides read TGTGCCAGCAGTCTTTGGACAGGGGGCGAGGGCGAGCAGTACTTC. It yields the protein CASSLWTGGEGEQYF.

This chain joins TRBV7-9 and TRBJ1-3, with D possibly TRBD1 on 6 matching bases. There are 18 residues in the CDR3. Trimming cost V 3 bases and J 3 bases, with 21 bases left between them. Germline assignment: CDR1 SEHNR and CDR2 FQNEAQ (reference sequence). The CDR3 nucleotides are TGTGCCAGCAGCTTCCCCCGGGAGACAGGAGACGTTGGAAACACCATATATTTT. Protein sequence: CASSFPRETGDVGNTIYF.

The genes are TRBV6-1 and TRBJ2-2, with 10 bases that match TRBD1. Germline values: CDR1 MNHNS, CDR2 SASEGT. V shed 5 bases, J shed 6 bases, and the junction held 3 bases outside the gene matches. This CDR3 contains 14 residues. The CDR3 sequence: CASSLDRGAGELFF. The DNA of the CDR3 is TGTGCCAGCAGTTTGGACAGGGGGGCCGGGGAGCTGTTTTTT.

The genes are TRBV7-9 and TRBJ1-1; no clear D gene. From germline, CDR1 is SEHNR and CDR2 FQNEAQ (reference sequence). The CDR3 runs 14 residues. Trimming cost V 4 bases and J 0 bases, with 9 bases left between them. The CDR3 nucleotides read TGTGCCAGCAGCTACGGACCGATGAACACTGAAGCTTTCTTT. This codes for CASSYGPMNTEAFF.

This chain uses TRBV27 with TRBJ2-7; 10 positions agree with TRBD1. The V and J ends lost 3 bases and 5 bases, in that order; junction bases with no gene match: 7. Germline V CDR1 and CDR2: MNHEY, SMNVEV (reference sequence). The CDR3 is 15 amino acids. This chain's CDR3 is CASSFPGQGIHEQYF. CDR3 nucleotide sequence: TGTGCCAGCAGTTTCCCGGGACAGGGGATACACGAGCAGTACTTC.

The chain uses TRBV7-9 and TRBJ2-3; D possibly corresponds to TRBD1 (5 bases). The CDR3 is 15 residues long. Between the trimmed V and J ends, which lost 7 bases and 2 bases, there was a span of 16 bases. CDR1 is SEHNR and CDR2 is FQNEAQ in the germline V gene (reference sequence). DNA for the CDR3: TGTGCCAGCACCATCCCCGACAGATTCACAGATACGCAGTATTTT. This gives the protein CASTIPDRFTDTQYF.

About this clone itself: The junction does not match germline at one end; this may be a read error. The chain employs TRBV2 and TRBJ2-7, with D unresolved. The CDR3 is made up of 14 amino acids. Germline CDR1 SNHLY, CDR2 FYNNEI. The CDR3 bases are TGTGCCAGCAGAGAAGACATCATCTCCTACGAGCAGTACTTC. Its protein product is CASREDIISYEQYF.

This sequence joins TRBV27 and TRBJ1-2, with 7 bases lining up with TRBD1. Per the germline V gene, CDR1 is MNHEY and CDR2 is SMNVEV (reference sequence). The CDR3 consists of 17 residues. V gave up 5 bases and J gave up 3 bases; unmatched junction bases: 15. CDR3 sequence (DNA): TGTGCCAGCAGTGAGTTGTTCCGACAGGGTTCGGACTATGGCTACACCTTC. Translated: CASSELFRQGSDYGYTF.